These 25 T cell receptor beta chains originate from one sample sequenced in a study of spatial heterogeneity in lung cancer. Whole-study results and caveats: Expanded intratumoral alpha and beta TCR counts tracked tumor mutation counts.

Noted time point: sample taken at primary tumor resection. TCRdb used MiXCR to reprocess the 5' RACE reads, holding one entry per CDR3 protein. The top ten clones hold less than 15% of a sample with about 10,000 distinct CDR3 sequences, about 11% of them seen once. Their antigen targets remain unknown. The sample was lung tumor tissue, taken at surgery. The receptor source for this set is a female donor with early-stage non-small cell lung cancer.

This clonotype was seen repeatedly, ten times or more. This chain uses TRBV20-1 with TRBJ2-1; either TRBD1 or TRBD2 may supply D (5 bases each). CDR1 DFQATT and CDR2 SNEGSKA come from the germline V gene (reference sequence). The CDR3 sequence is 13 residues long. The CDR3 sequence is CSLRGPRYNEQFF. The CDR3 DNA follows: TGCAGCCTCCGGGGACCGAGATACAATGAGCAGTTCTTC.

In this sample, this clonotype is large. The rearrangement joins TRBV5-4 to TRBJ2-2; D not certain. Germline V gene sequence: CDR1 SGHNT, CDR2 YYREEE (reference sequence). The CDR3 is 12 amino acids. Trimming shortened V by 2 bases and J by 6 bases, and 5 bases separated the two germline ends. The CDR3, as DNA: TGTGCCAGCAGCTTAACCCCCGGGGAGCTGTTTTTT. Translated: CASSLTPGELFF.

This clonotype counts as medium-sized. J is TRBJ1-2 and V is TRBV3-1; no firm D call. The V gene's germline CDR1 is LGHDT and CDR2 YNNKEL (reference sequence). Trimming took 1 base from V and 5 from J, leaving 11 bases between them. The CDR3 has 14 amino acids. This CDR3 reads CASSQGSSSYGYTF. Written as DNA, the CDR3 is TGTGCCAGCAGCCAAGGGTCTTCGAGTTATGGCTACACCTTC.

This clonotype is medium-sized (0.01 to 0.1%) in the sample. CDR3 protein: CASSQVAQGSYEQYF. The CDR3 nucleotides are TGTGCCAGCAGCCAAGTGGCACAGGGTTCCTACGAGCAGTACTTC. The V gene is TRBV4-2, the J gene TRBJ2-7, with D maybe TRBD1 (6 bases). The CDR3 runs 15 residues. V dropped 1 base and J dropped 1 base, with 11 bases sitting between them. Germline values: CDR1 LGHNA, CDR2 YNFKEQ.

This clonotype was seen more than once but under ten times. The chain recombines TRBV6-5 with TRBJ1-1; D call uncertain. V lost 6 bases and J lost 10, with 12 bases in between. Germline V gives CDR1 MNHEY, CDR2 SVGAGI. CDR3 size: 11 residues. CDR3 nucleotides: TGTGCCAGCAGCTCCCAGAGCGCAGCTTTCTTT. This translates into CASSSQSAAFF.

Relative to its sample, this clonotype is medium-sized. The CDR3 loop is CASSAQGSQETQYF. The CDR3, as DNA: TGTGCCAGCAGCGCTCAGGGGAGTCAAGAGACCCAGTACTTC. This chain connects TRBV5-4 to TRBJ2-5; D is perhaps TRBD1 (6 bases). Germline CDR1 is SGHNT and CDR2 is YYREEE (reference sequence). This CDR3 has 14 residues. Deletions cut 4 bases from V and 2 bases from J, with 12 bases between.

This clonotype has at least ten counts. The chain combines TRBV5-4 with TRBJ2-3; D is unresolved. Trimming removed 3 bases from V and 0 bases from J, with 11 bases in between. Germline V gene lookup returns CDR1 SGHNT and CDR2 YYREEE (reference sequence). The CDR3 is 15 amino acids. The CDR3 DNA reads as TGTGCCAGCAGCTCACCATTGACTAGCACAGATACGCAGTATTTT. Its protein product is CASSSPLTSTDTQYF.

This clonotype appeared many times. V and J are TRBV6-2 or TRBV6-3 and TRBJ1-2, with TRBD1 as a possible D gene (6 bases). The CDR3 length is 15 residues. Germline V gives CDR1 MNHEY, CDR2 SVGEGT. Trimming shortened V by 8 bases and J by 5 bases, and 21 bases separated the two germline ends. The CDR3 DNA reads TGTGCCAGCGGGACCGGGACACCGAGACCATATGGCTACACCTTC. Residues: CASGTGTPRPYGYTF.

This clonotype is categorized as medium-sized. This rearrangement joins TRBV28 to TRBJ2-3; possibly TRBD1 or TRBD2 for D (5 bases each). Germline V gene data show CDR1 as MDHEN and CDR2 as SYDVKM. This CDR3 spans 16 amino acids. The V end was cut by 10 bases, the J end by 6 bases, with 26 bases between. CDR3 bases: TGTGCCACCTCAGACCCTTCGGGACCGACCAGCGATACGCAGTATTTT. Protein product: CATSDPSGPTSDTQYF. The whole variable domain, filled in from reference TRBV28 and TRBJ2-3, reads DVKVTQSSRYLVKRTGEKVFLECVQDMDHENMFWYRQDPGLGLRLIYFSYDVKMKEKGDIPEGYSVSREKKERFSLILESASTNQTSMYLCATSDPSGPTSDTQYFGPGTRLTVL.

This clonotype has ten or more counts. The rearrangement joins TRBV20-1 to TRBJ1-1; D is possibly TRBD1 (6 bases). V gave up 6 bases and J gave up 5 bases, with 16 bases separating them. Germline V lookup: CDR1 DFQATT, CDR2 SNEGSKA (reference sequence). This CDR3 has 13 residues. The CDR3 loop reads CSAPGGRRTEAFF. CDR3 nucleotide sequence: TGCAGTGCCCCCGGGGGGCGCAGGACTGAAGCTTTCTTT.

This clonotype was recorded at least ten times. J is TRBJ1-5 and V is TRBV6-1, with D maybe TRBD1 (6 bases). V lost 6 bases and J 2 bases, leaving 14 bases between the germline ends. The germline gives CDR1 MNHNS, CDR2 SASEGT. The CDR3 covers 15 residues. The CDR3: CASREQGYGNQPQHF. CDR3 nucleotides: TGTGCCAGCAGGGAACAGGGTTACGGCAATCAGCCCCAGCATTTT.

This clonotype was seen a single time. A much larger clone differs by one base, so this may be a read error. The chain combines TRBV7-9 with TRBJ2-5; D is uncertain. Germline values: CDR1 SEHNR, CDR2 FQNEAQ (reference sequence). This CDR3 spans 14 amino acids. The chain's CDR3 is CVSSNPGFQETQYF. CDR3 nucleotides: TGTGTCAGCAGCAATCCAGGATTCCAAGAGACCCAGTACTTC.

This chain links TRBV18 with TRBJ2-7, with TRBD1 as a possible D gene (5 bases). The CDR3 runs 13 residues. With 6 bases removed from V and 3 bases from J, the gap between germline ends came to 12 bases. Germline CDR1 and CDR2: KGHSH and LQKENI. The CDR3 loop is CASSPGHHYEQYF. As DNA, the CDR3 is TGTGCCAGCTCCCCAGGACACCACTACGAGCAGTACTTC.

This clonotype was seen many times. This chain links TRBV15 with TRBJ2-2; D is ambiguous. The V gene's germline CDR1 is LNHNV and CDR2 YYDKDF (reference sequence). The CDR3 contains 14 residues. The ends were cut back, 0 bases at V and 5 bases at J, with 7 bases in the middle. The CDR3 sequence: CATSRDKETGELFF. CDR3 nucleotide sequence: TGTGCCACCAGCAGAGATAAAGAAACCGGGGAGCTGTTTTTT.

This clonotype has at least ten counts. J is TRBJ2-7 and V is TRBV25-1; 8 bases agree with TRBD1. Germline CDR1 and CDR2: MGHDK and SYGVNS. V dropped 6 bases and J dropped 5; count of bases not matched to a gene: 6. The CDR3 length is 13 residues. The CDR3: CASRRTGQHEQYF. The DNA for the CDR3 is TGTGCCAGCAGGAGGACAGGGCAACACGAGCAGTACTTC.

The chain couples TRBV6-1 to TRBJ2-5; 12 bases line up with TRBD2. This CDR3 is built from 16 residues. Germline V CDR1 and CDR2: MNHNS, SASEGT. V shed 7 bases, J shed 5 bases, and the junction held 11 bases outside the gene matches. Written as DNA, the CDR3 is TGTGCCAGCACCCCTAGACTAGCGGGAGAGATGGAGACCCAGTACTTC. It is translated as CASTPRLAGEMETQYF.

V and J are TRBV3-1 and TRBJ1-2; D gene uncertain. V was shortened by 1 base and J by 0 bases, with 9 bases between the two germline ends. CDR1 is LGHDT and CDR2 is YNNKEL in the germline V gene (reference sequence). This CDR3 has 15 residues. DNA of the CDR3: TGTGCCAGCAGCCAAGGCGGTATTACTAACTATGGCTACACCTTC. Encoded protein: CASSQGGITNYGYTF.

This clonotype was detected only a few times. CDR3 sequence: CASLKTGTVYSNQPQHF. CDR3 bases: TGTGCCAGCTTGAAGACCGGGACGGTTTATAGCAATCAGCCCCAGCATTTT. The rearrangement links TRBV12-3 or TRBV12-4 to TRBJ1-5; TRBD1 might be the D (5 bases). Trimming removed 8 bases from V and 0 bases from J, with 20 bases in between. The CDR3 sequence is 17 residues long.

This chain connects TRBV2 to TRBJ2-2; D is tentatively TRBD1 or TRBD2 (5 bases each). Germline V gene lookup returns CDR1 SNHLY and CDR2 FYNNEI. V was cut by 5 bases and J by 3 bases, with 13 bases left in between. This CDR3 is built from 15 residues. Here the CDR3 DNA reads TGTGCCAGCAGTAAGGGACGCGCGGACACCGGGGAGCTGTTTTTT. Amino acid sequence: CASSKGRADTGELFF.

This clonotype was counted between two and nine times. DNA of the CDR3: TGTGCCAGCAGGGGGGGGACAGCGATGAACGAGCAGTACTTC. Its translation: CASRGGTAMNEQYF. V gene TRBV2 combines with J gene TRBJ2-7; D might be TRBD1 or TRBD2, each matching 7 bases. V gave up 6 bases and J gave up 5 bases, with 17 bases separating them. There are 14 residues in the CDR3. Germline V lookup: CDR1 SNHLY, CDR2 FYNNEI.

This clonotype was recorded a few times. The rearrangement links TRBV28 to TRBJ2-3; D is ambiguous. Deletions cut 5 bases from V and 2 bases from J, with 11 bases between. CDR1 is MDHEN, CDR2 SYDVKM, per germline. The CDR3 has 14 residues. The CDR3 DNA is TGTGCCAGCAGTATCCGGGCCCTCACAGATACGCAGTATTTT. Protein sequence: CASSIRALTDTQYF. The variable domain in full, completed from reference TRBV28 and TRBJ2-3, reads DVKVTQSSRYLVKRTGEKVFLECVQDMDHENMFWYRQDPGLGLRLIYFSYDVKMKEKGDIPEGYSVSREKKERFSLILESASTNQTSMYLCASSIRALTDTQYFGPGTRLTVL.

This clonotype was counted between two and nine times. The V and J genes are TRBV7-2 and TRBJ1-2; 9 nucleotides agree with TRBD1. The CDR3 has 16 residues. Germline trimming cut 1 base from V and 2 bases from J; bases unmatched to any gene: 5. The germline V gene encodes CDR1 SGHTA and CDR2 FQGNSA. CDR3 DNA sequence: TGTGCCAGCAGCTTAGTATACGGACAGGGGAACTATGGCTACACCTTC. This sequence encodes CASSLVYGQGNYGYTF.

This clonotype showed up just a few times. The V and J genes are TRBV5-6 and TRBJ1-3; TRBD1 might be the D (5 bases). This CDR3 contains 15 residues. Trimming removed 0 bases from V and 0 bases from J, with 7 bases in between. Germline CDR1 is SGHDT and CDR2 is YYEEEE. The CDR3 is CASSLDRHSGNTIYF. The DNA of the CDR3 is TGTGCCAGCAGCTTGGACAGGCACTCTGGAAACACCATATATTTT. Full variable domain (remainder filled in from reference TRBV5-6 and TRBJ1-3): DAGVTQSPTHLIKTRGQQVTLRCSPKSGHDTVSWYQQALGQGPQFIFQYYEEEERQRGNFPDRFSGHQFPNYSSELNVNALLLGDSALYLCASSLDRHSGNTIYFGEGSWLTVV.

This clonotype was observed a handful of times. Germline and junction disagree at one end, which may indicate a read error. The chain uses TRBV7-2 and TRBJ1-1, with D perhaps matching TRBD1 (5 bases). This CDR3 is 14 amino acids long. Germline loops: CDR1 SGHTA, CDR2 FQGNSA. The CDR3 spells CASSLQQGGTEVFF. DNA of the CDR3: TGTGCCAGCAGCTTACAGCAGGGAGGCACTGAAGTTTTCTTT. The full variable domain, rest sourced from reference TRBV7-2 and TRBJ1-1, is GAGVSQSPSNKVTEKGKDVELRCDPISGHTALYWYRQSLGQGLEFLIYFQGNSAPDKSGLPSDRFSAERTGGSVSTLTIQRTQQEDSAVYLCASSLQQGGTEVFFGQGTRLTVV.

The chain couples TRBV7-9 to TRBJ1-5; D ambiguous. The CDR3 consists of 14 residues. The germline V gene has CDR1 SEHNR and CDR2 FQNEAQ (reference sequence). V lost 5 bases, J lost 7 bases, and 15 bases lay in between. Here the CDR3 reads CASSPIGVNQPQHF. For the CDR3, the DNA is TGTGCCAGCAGCCCTATTGGAGTCAACCAGCCCCAGCATTTT. Using reference TRBV7-9 and TRBJ1-5 for the parts outside the CDR3, the full variable domain is DTGVSQNPRHKITKRGQNVTFRCDPISEHNRLYWYRQTLGQGPEFLTYFQNEAQLEKSRLLSDRFSAERPKGSFSTLEIQRTEQGDSAMYLCASSPIGVNQPQHFGDGTRLSIL.